What follows is one T cell receptor beta chain and its context. Its antigen is undetermined. This entry comes from a study of memory CD4+ T cells and cytomegalovirus serostatus. Whole-study context: Healthy Belgian adult donors included several CMV-positive and some 24 CMV-negative people. Study-wide results and limits: About two fifths of the roughly 150 known CMV-associated TCRbeta sequences appeared in CD4+ memory.

The sort gate was single viable CD3+CD4+CD8-CD45RO+ cells for memory CD4+ T cells. Authors' data handling: Out-of-frame sequences were removed, leaving some 2 million distinct TCRbeta sequences. Using immunoSEQ multiplex PCR, the repertoire was profiled, and TCRdb retains in-frame clones only, with some absent. That table gives V, J and clone size, and the DNA gave D and trimming. This sample has 40,000 to 60,000 clones, with roughly 78% found just once. Trimming removed 3 bases from V and 7 bases from J; junction bases left unmatched: 4. The CDR3 is 13 residues long. The germline V gene has CDR1 SEHNR and CDR2 FQNEAQ (reference sequence).

The J gene is TRBJ1-2, the V gene TRBV7-9, with 8 bases that match TRBD1. The source is an adult in good health and CMV-seronegative. The sequenced sample consisted of memory CD4+ T cells from blood. CDR3: CASSFQGAGGYTF. In DNA, the CDR3 is TGTGCCAGCAGCTTCCAGGGGGCAGGTGGCTACACCTTC.